This section outlines one T cell receptor beta chain sequence together with its context. The antigen it binds to is not known. Base-call qualities are not available, and no considerably larger clone is one nucleotide away. Patients with a history of autoimmune disease or receiving systemic immunosuppression were excluded from the trial. In every dose cohort, peripheral blood was drawn for TCR sequencing at baseline, cycle 4 day 1, and cycle 7 day 1. The samples were taken from a phase I, first-in-human, multicenter, open-label dose-escalation trial of ivuxolimab. Adults with locally advanced or metastatic melanoma, renal cell carcinoma, hepatocellular carcinoma or head and neck squamous cell carcinoma were enrolled in the trial. CD4+ and CD8+ T cells were sorted separately from peripheral blood before TCR sequencing. Taken from the germline V gene, the CDR1 and CDR2 loops are MNHEY and SVGAGI. The CDR3 runs 14 amino acids, cysteine and phenylalanine included. The entry retains the CDR3 DNA only, 42 bases that are in frame from base 1. V gives up 3 bases and J gives up 7 bases, and the segment between their germline ends measures 12 bases.

These data belong to a study of OX40 agonist ivuxolimab in advanced cancers. Notes on the research overall: The costimulatory receptor OX40 (CD134) was targeted by ivuxolimab, a fully human IgG2 agonistic monoclonal antibody. Intravenous ivuxolimab was administered to patients every 2 weeks at six dose levels: 0.01, 0.1, 0.3, 1.5, 3 and 10 mg/kg. Among the roughly 50 dose-escalation patients, around 20 had hepatocellular carcinoma, 15 or so melanoma, 9 renal cell carcinoma and 9 head and neck cancer. In the dose-escalation cohort, 82.7% of patients were male, and the mean age was around 60 years with a range of about 20 to 80. Prior anti-PD-1, anti-PD-L1 or anti-CTLA-4 therapy was permitted, and checkpoint inhibitors had been received by 40% to 50% of dose-escalation patients. Partial responses occurred in three dose-escalation patients: two with cutaneous melanoma and one with hepatocellular carcinoma. Peripheral TCRbeta sequencing was intended to test whether TCR sequence diversity was altered and clonal T-cell expansion was caused by ivuxolimab. The monotherapy dose-escalation portion (N ≈ 50 patients) of the phase I ivuxolimab trial is reported in the paper.

Findings and caveats that apply to the study as a whole: At doses of 0.1 to 3.0 mg/kg, clonal expansion of both CD4+ and CD8+ T cells in blood was seen between baseline and week 6. Low levels of normalized T-cell clonal expansion were also shown by some nonresponding patients. After ivuxolimab, CD8+ T cells had more expanded clones than CD4+ T cells on average. The antigen specificity of the clonally expanded peripheral T cells was not determined. In partial responders in the 0.1-3.0 mg/kg groups, normalized peripheral clonal expansion was found to be among the lowest, especially among CD8+ T cells.

Genomic DNA was isolated from the sorted cells so that the TCRbeta CDR3 region could be sequenced. The immunoSEQ Assay was used for sequencing of TCRbeta CDR3 regions. The immuneACCESS repertoire file appears here via TCRdb, limited to in-frame rearrangements. These files lack a portion of the clones; in checked studies, under half of the deficit traces to unresolved V genes, and the cause of the others is not known. This sample comprises 30,000 to 40,000 clones, roughly 79% of them detected only once. Of the sample, about 18% is held by the ten largest clones. The chain couples TRBV6-5 to TRBJ2-2, and the D gene may be TRBD2, 5 bases matching. The source was CD4+ or CD8+ T cells sorted from blood, collected in a trial of the OX40 agonist ivuxolimab. The clonotype was recovered from an adult with an advanced solid tumor such as melanoma, head and neck, liver or kidney cancer. The sequenced DNA: TGTGCCAGCAGTTATGAGGGAGCGGTCGGGGAGCTGTTTTTT. Its translation reads: CASSYEGAVGELFF.